This TCR beta chain originates from a study of cytomegalovirus exposure and HLA in healthy donors. 13 Jbeta primers and 60 Vbeta primers were used for the PCR. Data came from immunoSEQ multiplex PCR; TCRdb stores just in-frame clones and leaves some out. Here the sample spans some 160,000 clones, approximately 9% being singletons. This clone was found a few times. Trimming pared 5 bases from V and 2 bases from J, leaving 13 bases between. From germline, CDR1 is KGHSH and CDR2 LQKENI. The CDR3 spans 14 residues. The sequence came from a male donor in good health and CMV-seronegative. Sequenced sample: PBMCs. The V and J genes are TRBV18 and TRBJ2-7; perhaps TRBD1 as D (6 bases). The CDR3 here is CASSGQQGTYEQYF. In DNA form, the CDR3 reads TGTGCCAGCTCAGGGCAACAGGGAACCTACGAGCAGTACTTC.